This TCR beta chain was retrieved from a study of cytomegalovirus exposure and HLA in healthy donors. V was pared by 10 bases and J by 7 bases, with 19 bases between. Per the germline V gene, CDR1 is LNHDA and CDR2 is SQIVND (reference sequence). This CDR3 comprises 14 residues. With regard to this clone: As yet, its antigen is unknown.

Study-wide findings and caveats: TCR beta V- and J-gene trimming was later associated with a missense DCLRE1C variant.

Both 60 Vbeta primers and 13 Jbeta primers went into the PCR. As processed by the authors: It was a later analysis that counted approximately 81 million unique TCR beta chains, of which some 12 million were shared. Method: immunoSEQ multiplex PCR; TCRdb's copy keeps in-frame clones and lacks some. V, J and clone size are those of that table, while D and trimming were read from the DNA. The table shows 120,000 to 150,000 clones, with around four fifths occurring only once. This sequence joins TRBV19 and TRBJ1-4; D gene unclear. The origin of this receptor is a man aged 30 to 45 in good health and CMV-seronegative. Sequencing used PBMCs. The CDR3 region is CATAVTEIGEKLFF. The CDR3 DNA sequence: TGTGCCACCGCTGTGACTGAAATAGGTGAAAAACTGTTTTTT.